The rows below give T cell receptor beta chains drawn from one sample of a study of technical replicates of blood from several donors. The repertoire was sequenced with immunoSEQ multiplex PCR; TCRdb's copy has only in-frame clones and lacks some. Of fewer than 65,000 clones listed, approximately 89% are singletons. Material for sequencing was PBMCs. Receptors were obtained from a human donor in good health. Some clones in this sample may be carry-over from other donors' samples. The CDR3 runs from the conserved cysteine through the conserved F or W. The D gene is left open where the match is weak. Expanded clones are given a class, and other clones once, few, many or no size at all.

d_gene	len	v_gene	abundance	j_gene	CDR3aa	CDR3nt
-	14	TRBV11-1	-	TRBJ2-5	CASSQTGSGETQYF	TGTGCCAGCAGCCAGACCGGGTCTGGGGAGACCCAGTACTTC
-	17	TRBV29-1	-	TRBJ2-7	CSVQHRGRGARSGEQYF	TGCAGCGTTCAACACCGAGGGAGGGGGGCGAGATCCGGCGAGCAGTACTTC
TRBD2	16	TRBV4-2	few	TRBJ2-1	CASSQEGTSGYNEQFF	TGTGCCAGCAGCCAAGAGGGAACTAGCGGTTACAATGAGCAGTTCTTC
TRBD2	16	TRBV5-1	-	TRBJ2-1	CASSRTSGGIYNEQFF	TGCGCCAGCAGCCGGACTAGCGGGGGAATTTACAATGAGCAGTTCTTC
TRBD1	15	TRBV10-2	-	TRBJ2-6	CASTGQARGANVLTF	TGCGCCAGCACCGGACAGGCCCGGGGGGCCAACGTCCTGACTTTC
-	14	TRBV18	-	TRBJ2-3	CASSPLSSTDTQYF	TGTGCCAGCTCACCACTCTCCAGCACAGATACGCAGTATTTT
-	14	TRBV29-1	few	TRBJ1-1	CSARRGAVNTEAFF	TGCAGCGCACGCCGGGGGGCCGTGAACACTGAAGCTTTCTTT
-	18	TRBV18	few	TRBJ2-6	CASSPSTASLSGANVLTF	TGTGCCAGCTCACCATCGACAGCCAGCTTGTCGGGGGCCAACGTCCTGACTTTC
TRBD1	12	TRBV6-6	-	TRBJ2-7	CASHGTGTEQYF	TGTGCCAGCCACGGGACAGGGACCGAGCAGTACTTC
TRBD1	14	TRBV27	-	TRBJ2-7	CASRNHGQGREQYF	TGTGCCAGCCGAAACCACGGACAGGGTCGTGAGCAGTACTTC
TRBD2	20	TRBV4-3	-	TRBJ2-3	CASSQEISRSSGGITDTQYF	TGCGCCAGCAGCCAAGAAATTAGTAGGTCTAGCGGGGGCATCACAGATACGCAGTATTTT
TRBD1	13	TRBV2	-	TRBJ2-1	CASKDRGANEQFF	TGTGCCAGCAAGGACAGGGGGGCAAATGAGCAGTTCTTC
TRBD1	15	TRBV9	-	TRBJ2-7	CASSVAPTGFHEQYF	TGTGCCAGCAGCGTAGCTCCGACAGGGTTCCACGAGCAGTACTTC
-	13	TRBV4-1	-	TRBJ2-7	CASSESANYEQYF	TGCGCCAGCAGCGAAAGCGCCAACTACGAGCAGTACTTC
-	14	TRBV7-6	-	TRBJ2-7	CASSLGPLNSEQYF	TGTGCCAGCAGCTTAGGGCCGCTGAACAGCGAGCAGTACTTC
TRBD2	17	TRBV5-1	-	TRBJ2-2	CASSLLGGGARTGELFF	TGCGCCAGCAGCTTGTTGGGCGGGGGGGCCCGAACCGGGGAGCTGTTTTTT
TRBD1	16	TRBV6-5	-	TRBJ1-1	CASSSVGQVIGTEAFF	TGTGCCAGCAGTTCCGTCGGACAGGTTATCGGGACTGAAGCTTTCTTT